These T cell receptor beta chains were read from a single sample in a study. One entry per CDR3 protein results from TCRdb running MiXCR on the 5' RACE reads. The repertoire holds 7,000 to 9,500 distinct CDR3 sequences, with less than 60% as singletons. The sequencing sample was made of Tregs sorted from a lymph node. Receptors originate from a female donor with breast cancer. Each CDR3 is given with its conserved first and last residue. Fields, in order: V gene, J gene, CDR3 protein.

TRBV4-1	TRBJ2-7	CASSQGPSGAYEQYF
TRBV20-1	TRBJ2-7	CSARDYVGRGWEQYF
TRBV5-1	TRBJ2-2	CASSGTETTGELFF
TRBV9	TRBJ2-2	CASSVFAGVNTGELFF
TRBV11-1	TRBJ2-5	CASSFTRGLETQYF
TRBV4-1	TRBJ2-7	CASSQARLQGDEQYF
TRBV5-1	TRBJ2-1	CASSLAGNSYNEQFF
TRBV4-1	TRBJ1-1	CASSQVPGGSRGDTEAFF
TRBV4-1	TRBJ2-7	CASSQAGQGPYEQYF
TRBV27	TRBJ1-5	CASSTGTGGVQPQHF
TRBV6-6	TRBJ2-3	CASTYNTDTQYF
TRBV4-1	TRBJ2-3	CASSRLGTSGEVGTDTQYF
TRBV4-1	TRBJ2-7	CASSQVMAGGTFHEQYF
TRBV5-1	TRBJ2-7	CASSSMGGTGSYEQYF
TRBV12-3/TRBV12-4	TRBJ2-1	CASSTGLAGSGEQFF
TRBV7-2	TRBJ1-2	CASSTDTSYGYTF
TRBV2	TRBJ2-7	CASSKIVRDHSYEQYF
TRBV4-1	TRBJ2-1	CASSQATAYNEQFF
TRBV7-2	TRBJ2-2	CASSLFGAPNTGELFF
TRBV7-2	TRBJ2-5	CASSLVNEETQYF
TRBV7-6	TRBJ2-1	CASSPAVRDNEQFF
TRBV6-6	TRBJ1-5	CASSYSRSNQPQHF
TRBV6-5	TRBJ2-1	CASAGYNEQFF
TRBV6-5	TRBJ2-7	CASSYQGEGSYEQYF
TRBV2	TRBJ2-1	CASSELASGKLASSYNEQFF
TRBV6-5	TRBJ1-2	CASSPRDGYAF
TRBV7-9	TRBJ2-1	CASSYTMTNEQFF
TRBV11-3	TRBJ1-2	CASSSEEQGAWDGYTF
TRBV5-1	TRBJ2-6	CASSSGAGLNSGANVLTF
TRBV15	TRBJ2-2	CATSRTRLAEELFF
TRBV3-1	TRBJ2-4	CASSQGATFGPYF
TRBV28	TRBJ1-1	CASSLVQANTEAFF
TRBV28	TRBJ2-5	CASSLGQGIQETQYF
TRBV15	TRBJ2-2	CATSRDWGDRGPENTGELFF
TRBV2	TRBJ2-3	CASRGPTSGRRADTQYF
TRBV20-1	TRBJ2-1	CSASPTSGRASSYNEQFF
TRBV9	TRBJ2-3	CASSVTSGSEVDTQYF
TRBV2	TRBJ2-2	CASSGTSGGLNTGELFF
TRBV6-5	TRBJ1-6	CASSYAQGRDNSPLHF
TRBV7-3	TRBJ2-3	CASSLTSDGDTQYF
TRBV9	TRBJ2-7	CASSLLARGEQYF
TRBV27	TRBJ1-1	CASSSGRMNTEAFF
TRBV12-3/TRBV12-4	TRBJ2-3	CASSTSGGPDTQYF
TRBV15	TRBJ2-1	CATSRLRDSSYNEQFF
TRBV7-9	TRBJ2-3	CASSPPLLDTQYF
TRBV5-5	TRBJ2-5	CASSWNPWETQYF
TRBV7-9	TRBJ2-3	CASSLGGTDTQYF
TRBV4-1	TRBJ1-5	CASSLTEGDQPQHF
TRBV12-5	TRBJ2-5	CASGLPRGLAGGLETQYF
TRBV10-3	TRBJ2-1	CAISGTEMGDNEQFF
TRBV7-2	TRBJ2-7	CASSLDRDHEQYF
TRBV5-1	TRBJ2-3	CASTGGGADTQYF